The 24 T cell receptor beta chains listed next were all sequenced from one sample in a study of T cells of healthy individuals. A single record per CDR3 protein comes from TCRdb applying MiXCR to the 5' RACE reads. The top ten clones hold about 10% of a sample with about 41,000 distinct CDR3 sequences, 3.5% to 5.5% of them seen once. All receptors derive from a human donor in good health.

This clonotype was seen ten or more times. V is TRBV21-1 and J is TRBJ1-5; TRBD1, as called in the table, went unchecked against the DNA. TRBV21-1 is shown as a pseudogene. This CDR3 spans 14 amino acids. CDR3: CASSRQGGNQPQHF. The CDR3 DNA reads as TGTGCCAGCAGCAGACAGGGAGGCAATCAGCCCCAGCATTTT.

This clonotype has just a few counts. The V gene is TRBV30, the J gene TRBJ2-1; a possible D gene is TRBD1 (6 bases). This CDR3 contains 13 residues. The V gene's germline CDR1 is GTSNPN and CDR2 SVGIG (reference sequence). Trimming left V 3 bases short and J 2 bases short, with 8 bases between. As DNA, the CDR3 is TGTGCCTGGAGACAGGGCCCCTACAATGAGCAGTTCTTC. This gives the protein CAWRQGPYNEQFF.

The J gene is TRBJ1-1, the V gene TRBV20-1; unclear D gene. Germline CDR1 is DFQATT and CDR2 is SNEGSKA (reference sequence). The CDR3 totals 11 residues. Trimming stripped 4 bases from V and 5 bases from J, with 8 bases between. CDR3 sequence (DNA): TGCAGTGCTACCCCTACGACTGAAGCTTTCTTT. Translated, it gives CSATPTTEAFF.

This clonotype has ten or more counts. This chain uses TRBV6-2 or TRBV6-3 with TRBJ2-3; 7 bases line up with TRBD2. The germline CDR1 and CDR2 sequences are MNHEY and SVGEGT. The CDR3 is made up of 15 amino acids. The junction had 10 bases not matched to a gene; V was cut back by 5 bases and J by 5 bases. This CDR3 is CASSRFAGVVDTQYF. The CDR3, as DNA: TGTGCCAGCAGTCGCTTCGCGGGAGTGGTAGATACGCAGTATTTT.

This sequence joins TRBV10-3 and TRBJ1-1; 7 positions match TRBD1. Germline lookup yields CDR1 ENHRY and CDR2 SYGVKD. The CDR3 is 12 amino acids. J was trimmed by 7 bases and V by 8 bases; bases with no gene match: 7. DNA for the CDR3: TGTGCCATCTGGACAGGCGGACATGAAGCTTTCTTT. This translates into CAIWTGGHEAFF.

This clonotype was seen more than once but under ten times. V is TRBV12-3 or TRBV12-4 and J is TRBJ1-1; D gene unclear. V lost 1 base to trimming and J lost 0 bases, with 24 bases between them. The CDR3 covers 20 residues. Here the CDR3 DNA reads TGTGCCAGCAGTTTAGTGGGGTGGTCGGAGTTCCGGATTATGAACACTGAAGCTTTCTTT. Amino acids: CASSLVGWSEFRIMNTEAFF.

This clonotype was detected ten times or more. The V call is TRBV3-1, the J call TRBJ1-1; tentative D call: TRBD1 (5 bases). There are 11 residues in the CDR3. V lost 4 bases and J lost 10, with 10 bases in between. CDR1 is LGHDT and CDR2 is YNNKEL in the germline V gene (reference sequence). CDR3 loop: CASSPGRGAFF. The DNA of the CDR3 is TGTGCCAGCAGCCCGGGACGGGGAGCTTTCTTT.

In its sample, this clonotype was seen many times. This sequence joins TRBV4-1 and TRBJ2-1; D unresolved. Germline CDR1 reads MGHRA; CDR2 reads YSYEKL. The CDR3 consists of 13 residues. V was clipped by 4 bases and J by 8 bases, with 12 bases between them. The CDR3 loop is CASSRIPADEQFF. The DNA of the CDR3 is TGCGCCAGCAGCCGAATACCCGCGGATGAGCAGTTCTTC.

This clonotype was observed many times. The rearrangement uses TRBV18 and TRBJ2-7; TRBD2 matches 12 bases. CDR3 length: 14 residues. Germline CDR1 is KGHSH and CDR2 is LQKENI. The junction had 3 bases not matched to a gene; V was cut back by 5 bases and J by 4 bases. Here the CDR3 reads CASSGTSGSYEQYF. The CDR3 DNA is TGTGCCAGCTCAGGGACTAGCGGGTCGTACGAGCAGTACTTC.

This clonotype was recorded a few times. CDR3 nucleotides: TGCAGTGCTAGATCGGCCGCCAGCTCCTATAATTCACCCCTCCACTTT. It is translated as CSARSAASSYNSPLHF. The gene calls are TRBV20-1 and TRBJ1-6; D is unresolved. Between the trimmed V and J ends, which lost 2 bases and 0 bases, there was a span of 11 bases. Germline CDR1 is DFQATT and CDR2 is SNEGSKA (reference sequence). This CDR3 comprises 16 residues.

This clonotype was detected many times. V is TRBV4-3 and J is TRBJ2-3; 10 positions match TRBD2. The CDR3 sequence is 15 residues long. Germline V gene lookup returns CDR1 LGHNA and CDR2 YSLEER. The trim removed 0 bases at V and 4 bases at J, leaving 1 base unmatched. The CDR3 DNA follows: TGCGCCAGCAGCCAAGAAGGACTAGCGGCAGATACGCAGTATTTT. This encodes CASSQEGLAADTQYF.

This clonotype was recorded at least ten times. J is TRBJ2-3 and V is TRBV29-1; 10 bases line up with TRBD2. The CDR3 runs to 14 residues. V shed 5 bases and J 3 bases; nucleotides not matched to a gene: 5. The germline V gene encodes CDR1 SQVTM and CDR2 ANQGSEA. CDR3 sequence reads: CSVKRGGWTDTQYF. The CDR3 bases are TGCAGCGTTAAGCGGGGGGGATGGACAGATACGCAGTATTTT.

The chain has TRBV13 and TRBJ2-6; tentative D call: TRBD2 (5 bases). The V and J ends lost 2 bases and 0 bases respectively, with 14 bases between them. The CDR3 spans 18 residues. Germline values: CDR1 PRHDT, CDR2 FYEKMQ (reference sequence). This CDR3 reads CASSLISGIRSGANVLTF. Here the CDR3 DNA reads TGTGCCAGCAGCTTAATCTCGGGGATTCGCTCTGGGGCCAACGTCCTGACTTTC.

The V call is TRBV20-1, the J call TRBJ2-7; no clear D gene. From germline, CDR1 is DFQATT and CDR2 SNEGSKA (reference sequence). CDR3 length: 13 amino acids. V lost 5 bases and J 6 bases, leaving 17 bases between the germline ends. CDR3 protein: CSAASQTASEQYF. The CDR3 nucleotides read TGCAGTGCTGCTTCCCAGACGGCGAGCGAGCAGTACTTC.

J is TRBJ1-5 and V is TRBV18, with 7 bases fitting TRBD1. V trimming: 4 bases; J trimming: 7 bases; junction bases outside the gene matches: 7. The germline gives CDR1 KGHSH, CDR2 LQKENI. CDR3 length equals 14 residues. CDR3 region: CASSQGGWGQPQHF. CDR3 bases: TGTGCCAGCTCACAAGGGGGCTGGGGACAGCCCCAGCATTTT.

Many counts were recorded for this clonotype. This chain joins TRBV14 and TRBJ2-3; TRBD1 is a possible D gene (5 bases). The CDR3 totals 13 residues. Germline lookup yields CDR1 SGHDN and CDR2 FVKESK. Trimming removed 3 bases from V and 7 bases from J, with 11 bases in between. Written as DNA, the CDR3 is TGTGCCAGCAGCCACCTGACAGAACATACGCAGTATTTT. Translation gives CASSHLTEHTQYF.

There are a few counts of this clonotype. The chain has TRBV2 and TRBJ2-7, with D perhaps matching TRBD1 or TRBD2 (5 bases each). Germline V CDR1 and CDR2: SNHLY, FYNNEI. Trimming cost V 11 bases and J 4 bases, with 18 bases left between them. The CDR3 length is 13 residues. Here the CDR3 reads CALVAQWGYEQYF. The CDR3 DNA is TGTGCCCTAGTGGCACAGTGGGGGTACGAGCAGTACTTC.

This clonotype was counted between two and nine times. V is TRBV7-8 and J is TRBJ1-1, with D perhaps TRBD1 (6 bases). V dropped 0 bases and J dropped 4 bases, with 9 bases sitting between them. The CDR3 is 14 residues long. Germline CDR1 and CDR2: SGHVS and FQNEAQ. CDR3 sequence reads: CASSLAQGGTEAFF. CDR3 coding DNA: TGTGCCAGCAGCTTAGCGCAAGGGGGCACTGAAGCTTTCTTT.

The sample holds a few counts of this clonotype. The rearrangement joins TRBV6-2 or TRBV6-3 to TRBJ2-3, with D possibly matching TRBD2 (6 bases). Trimming left V 2 bases short and J 1 base short, with 13 bases between. The germline V gene encodes CDR1 MNHEY and CDR2 SVGEGT. The CDR3 is made up of 16 amino acids. CDR3 amino acids: CASSYPRASGTDTQYF. The CDR3 nucleotides read TGTGCCAGCAGTTACCCCAGGGCTAGCGGCACAGATACGCAGTATTTT.

This clonotype was picked up a small number of times. The rearrangement joins TRBV12-3 or TRBV12-4 to TRBJ1-2, with a tentative D call TRBD1 (6 bases). V was clipped by 2 bases and J by 5 bases, with 12 bases between them. The CDR3 covers 14 residues. CDR3 bases: TGTGCCAGCAGTTTATCGGCAGGGGTGTATGGCTACACCTTC. It yields the protein CASSLSAGVYGYTF.

The chain recombines TRBV15 with TRBJ1-2, with D hard to call. This CDR3 spans 11 amino acids. The V gene's germline CDR1 is LNHNV and CDR2 YYDKDF (reference sequence). V was clipped by 0 bases and J by 8 bases, with 4 bases between them. The CDR3 DNA follows: TGTGCCACCAGCAGAGATTTGGGCTACACCTTC. Amino acids: CATSRDLGYTF.

The J gene is TRBJ2-3, the V gene TRBV9; no clear D gene. Germline lookup yields CDR1 SGDLS and CDR2 YYNGEE. The V gene lost 0 bases and the J gene lost 2 bases, with 13 bases spanning the gap. The CDR3 totals 16 residues. As DNA, the CDR3 is TGTGCCAGCAGCGTAGAAGGGCGCATGTCCACAGATACGCAGTATTTT. Protein product: CASSVEGRMSTDTQYF.

The CDR3 spells CASIGTDTQYF. The CDR3 DNA is TGTGCCAGCATCGGCACAGATACGCAGTATTTT. This chain links TRBV2 with TRBJ2-3; D gene ambiguous. Germline V gene data show CDR1 as SNHLY and CDR2 as FYNNEI. CDR3 length: 11 amino acids. V lost 7 bases and J lost 1, with 3 bases in between. Variable domain in full (rest from reference TRBV2 and TRBJ2-3): EPEVTQTPSHQVTQMGQEVILRCVPISNHLYFYWYRQILGQKVEFLVSFYNNEISEKSEIFDDQFSVERPDGSNFTLKIRSTKLEDSAMYFCASIGTDTQYFGPGTRLTVL.

This clonotype was recorded once. J is TRBJ1-6 and V is TRBV14; 7 positions match TRBD1. Losses at the gene ends were 0 bases for V and 3 bases for J; bases not matched to a gene: 8. Germline V CDR1 and CDR2: SGHDN, FVKESK. There are 18 residues in the CDR3. The CDR3 coding sequence is TGTGCCAGCAGCCAAGATGGATTACAGGGGAGCTATAATTCACCCCTCCACTTT. It encodes CASSQDGLQGSYNSPLHF.